Listed below are T cell receptor beta chains from one sample, sequenced in a study of blood T cell repertoires in COVID-19. The method was immunoSEQ multiplex PCR; TCRdb's version includes in-frame clones alone and lacks a portion of them. The sample carries about 200,000 clones, roughly 90% recorded once. The sequencing sample was made of PBMCs or T cells enriched from blood (not recorded which). Every receptor here comes from a woman in her late teens or twenties who had recovered from COVID-19. Each CDR3 is given with its conserved first and last residue. A D gene is named only where the DNA matches it firmly. Rows give clone size only sometimes, using once, few, many, or a class for an expanded clone.

TRBD1	TRBV9	-	TRBJ1-1	TGTGCCAGCAGCCCCAGGACAGGGTCTGAAGCTTTCTTT	CASSPRTGSEAFF
-	TRBV7-9	once	TRBJ1-2	TGTGCCAGCAGCTTAGGGGGGCCCGACTATGGCTACACCTTC	CASSLGGPDYGYTF
-	TRBV7-2	-	TRBJ1-3	TGTGCCAGCAGCTTAAACAGGAACACCATATATTTT	CASSLNRNTIYF
TRBD2	TRBV19	-	TRBJ2-1	TGTGCCAGTAGTATAGGGGGGAGGGAGTTCTTC	CASSIGGREFF
-	TRBV5-4	-	TRBJ2-3	TGTGCCAGCAGCCCATTGACAACCGCCTCAGATACGCAGTATTTT	CASSPLTTASDTQYF
-	TRBV10-1	-	TRBJ1-4	TGCGCCAACGACAAGACTATACAGGGAGCTACTAATGAAAAACTGTTTTTT	CANDKTIQGATNEKLFF
-	TRBV5-1	once	TRBJ1-2	TGCGCCAGCAGCCTCCGGACGGGAAAGAACTATGGCTACACCTTC	CASSLRTGKNYGYTF
-	TRBV5-1	once	TRBJ1-1	TGCGCCAGCAGTTGGCGGCGGGACACTGAAGCTTTCTTT	CASSWRRDTEAFF
-	TRBV12-2	-	TRBJ2-2	TGTGCAAGTCGCTTAGTTCTGGACAGGGGGCGTACGTATAGAGGGGAGGCCGGGGAGCTGTTTTTT	CASRLVLDRGRTYRGEAGELFF
TRBD1	TRBV3-1/TRBV3-2	-	TRBJ1-1	TGTGCCAGCAGCCGAACGACAGGGTTCGACACTGAAGCTTTCTTT	CASSRTTGFDTEAFF
TRBD2	TRBV4-1	-	TRBJ2-3	TGCGCCAGCAGCCAAGATAGCCTAGCGGGGGAAAGGGATACGCAGTATTTT	CASSQDSLAGERDTQYF
TRBD1	TRBV7-9	-	TRBJ2-5	TGTGCCAGCAGCTCTCCAGGGACAGGGAAAGAGACCCAGTACTTC	CASSSPGTGKETQYF
TRBD2	TRBV2	-	TRBJ2-1	TGTGCCAGCAGTCGACTAGCGGGGGGGCCAGGGAATGAGCAGTTCTTC	CASSRLAGGPGNEQFF
TRBD1	TRBV5-1	few	TRBJ1-6	TGCGCCAGCAGCGTACAGGGGGCCGAGAATTCACCCCTCCACTTT	CASSVQGAENSPLHF
-	TRBV28	-	TRBJ2-3	TGTGCCAGCGCACCCTCAGGGGTCGATACGCAGTATTTT	CASAPSGVDTQYF
-	TRBV7-8	-	TRBJ1-1	TGTGCCAGCAGCTTAGAGCTTGCGAGGAACACTGAAGCTTTCTTT	CASSLELARNTEAFF
-	TRBV6-5	-	TRBJ2-7	TGTGCCAGCAAGATGACAGTCCAAGCCTACGAGCAGTACTTC	CASKMTVQAYEQYF
-	TRBV9	-	TRBJ2-2	TGTGCCAGCAGCAGACCCGCGGGTCAGAGCACCGGGGAGCTGTTTTTT	CASSRPAGQSTGELFF
TRBD1	TRBV28	-	TRBJ1-5	TGTGCCAGCAGTTTGGGTGGGACAGGGCATTTTTATAGCAATCAGCCCCAGCATTTT	CASSLGGTGHFYSNQPQHF
-	TRBV5-5	once	TRBJ2-4	TGTGCCAGCAGCTATAATCAGGTCCGGGGAGCCAAAAACATTCAGTACTTC	CASSYNQVRGAKNIQYF
-	TRBV2	-	TRBJ2-2	TGTGCCAGCAGTCTGGACACCGCCGGGGAGCTGTTTTTT	CASSLDTAGELFF
TRBD2	TRBV12-3/TRBV12-4	-	TRBJ2-5	TGTGCCAGCACCGGACTAGCGGAGACCCAGTACTTC	CASTGLAETQYF
-	TRBV6-5	-	TRBJ2-3	TGTGCCAGCCCGGGAAGGAGGGGCACAGATACGCAGTATTTT	CASPGRRGTDTQYF
-	TRBV5-1	-	TRBJ2-1	TGCGCCAGCAGCTCTCTGGGGCGGGGATCAGCGAGGGAGCAGTTCTTC	CASSSLGRGSAREQFF
-	TRBV7-2	-	TRBJ1-1	TGTGCCAGCAGCTTTGCCGAGCCGGGGTGGACTGAAGCTTTCTTT	CASSFAEPGWTEAFF
-	TRBV19	-	TRBJ1-5	TGTGCCAGTCACCCCCAGAACCGCCCCGACCGGGCCCAGCATTTT	CASHPQNRPDRAQHF
TRBD1	TRBV5-1	-	TRBJ2-2	TGCGCCAGCAGCCCCAGGGGGCCCTGGGACACCGGGGAGCTGTTTTTT	CASSPRGPWDTGELFF
TRBD1	TRBV5-1	-	TRBJ1-1	TGCGCCAGCAGCCTGGACAGGGGTTACACTGAAGCTTTCTTT	CASSLDRGYTEAFF
-	TRBV6-5	once	TRBJ2-3	TGTGCCAGCAGTTTTGGTGGGGCCGGCGATACGCAGTATTTT	CASSFGGAGDTQYF
TRBD1	TRBV5-1	once	TRBJ2-1	TGCGCCAGCAGCATACGAATCACCGGGACAGGGGGCATGGACAATGAGCAGTTCTTC	CASSIRITGTGGMDNEQFF
-	TRBV5-1	-	TRBJ2-3	TGCGCCAGCCAACAGGACACAGATACGCAGTATTTT	CASQQDTDTQYF
TRBD1	TRBV9	-	TRBJ1-2	TGTGCCAGCACCTCGAGAGGGGGCGCGGATGGCTACACCTTC	CASTSRGGADGYTF
TRBD1	TRBV27	-	TRBJ1-1	TGTGCCAGCAGTTTTCAGGGGGCTGACACTGAAGCTTTCTTT	CASSFQGADTEAFF
-	TRBV7-9	few	TRBJ1-5	TGTGCCAGCAGCCCGGCGGGGGGTAGCAATCAGCCCCAGCATTTT	CASSPAGGSNQPQHF
-	TRBV3-1/TRBV3-2	-	TRBJ1-2	TGTGCCAGCAGCCCGATATCGGGGAATGGCTACACCTTC	CASSPISGNGYTF
-	TRBV29-1	-	TRBJ2-3	TGCAGCGTTGAAGATTTACAGGACACAGATACGCAGTATTTT	CSVEDLQDTDTQYF
-	TRBV7-9	-	TRBJ1-1	TGTGCCAGCAGCCCAGGTGGGTCGAACACTGAAGCTTTCTTT	CASSPGGSNTEAFF
TRBD1	TRBV28	-	TRBJ1-2	TGTGCCACCTGCTTCTCTTGGGCAGGGGGAGCTAACTATGGCTACACCTTC	CATCFSWAGGANYGYTF
-	TRBV15	-	TRBJ2-3	TGTGCCACCAGCAGAGATTCCCTGACGCTAGCCCAGAGCACAGATACGCAGTATTTT	CATSRDSLTLAQSTDTQYF
TRBD1	TRBV19	-	TRBJ1-5	TGTGCCAGTAGGGCCCTTGCCGACAGGGACCGTCAGCCCCAGCATTTT	CASRALADRDRQPQHF
-	TRBV5-1	-	TRBJ1-2	TGCGCCAGCAGCTTGGGTGGGGCCGGTGGCTACACCTTC	CASSLGGAGGYTF
TRBD2	TRBV19	-	TRBJ2-5	TGTGCCAGTAGTCTAGTAACGGGGGGACAAGAGACCCAGTACTTC	CASSLVTGGQETQYF
TRBD1	TRBV10-3	-	TRBJ1-1	TGTGCCATCAGTGGACAGGGCAACACTGAAGCTTTCTTT	CAISGQGNTEAFF
TRBD1	TRBV3-1/TRBV3-2	-	TRBJ1-1	TGTGCCAGCAGCCAAGCGGCCGGACAGGGGCGGAAGTACACTGAAGCTTTCTTT	CASSQAAGQGRKYTEAFF
-	TRBV12-3/TRBV12-4	-	TRBJ2-7	TGTGCCAGCAGTTTACAACAGGGCAGTGAGCAGTACTTC	CASSLQQGSEQYF
-	TRBV30	-	TRBJ2-3	TGTGCCTGGGGTTACACAGATACGCAGTATTTT	CAWGYTDTQYF
TRBD1	TRBV28	-	TRBJ1-6	TGTGCCAGCAGTTCGCCGGGACAGGGAGGGTCACCCCTCCACTTT	CASSSPGQGGSPLHF
TRBD1	TRBV18	-	TRBJ1-2	TGTGCCAGCCGCGAACCGGGACAGGGATCAAACTATGGCTACACCTTC	CASREPGQGSNYGYTF
-	TRBV29-1	-	TRBJ1-4	TGCAGCGTTTCTACTGAGGGGGGGCCTAATGAAAAACTGTTTTTT	CSVSTEGGPNEKLFF
-	TRBV18	-	TRBJ2-1	TGTGCCAGCTCACTCCTAGTCAATGAGCAGTTCTTC	CASSLLVNEQFF
-	TRBV27	-	TRBJ2-7	TGTGCCAGCAGTTTATCAGGCGGGGTGAACTACGAGCAGTACTTC	CASSLSGGVNYEQYF
-	TRBV6-2/TRBV6-3	-	TRBJ2-3	TGTGCCAGCAGTTCCGGGCGGGGAGAGTCCGATACGCAGTATTTT	CASSSGRGESDTQYF